The clone carrying this TCR beta chain was seen a few times. Its cognate antigen is unknown. The CDR3 spans 13 residues. The germline CDR1 and CDR2 sequences are MNHEY and SMNVEV (reference sequence). The J segment lost 6 bases and the V segment lost 6 bases, leaving 4 bases of the junction unmatched. TCRdb reanalysed the reads using MiXCR and keeps one entry per CDR3 protein. The sample carries fewer than 25,000 distinct CDR3 sequences, 22% recorded once. This entry comes from a study of T cell repertoires in cytomegalovirus infection. The TCR comes from a human donor in good health (CMV status not recorded). Some clones in this sample may be carry-over from other donors' samples. The sample in question was CD8+ T cells from cultured PBMCs, obtained from culture after CMV antigen stimulation. The J gene is TRBJ1-5, the V gene TRBV27, with 8 bases aligning to TRBD1. In nucleotides, the CDR3 is TGTGCCAGCAGGCCAGGGGGCGGTCAGCCCCAGCATTTT. Protein sequence: CASRPGGGQPQHF.